These 27 T cell receptor beta chains came from one sample sequenced in a study of shared clonotypes between healthy human individuals. Measured with immunoSEQ multiplex PCR; TCRdb has only the in-frame clones, and not every one. The repertoire holds approximately 1,000,000 clones, with 60% to 85% as singletons. Sequencing input: memory CD4+ T cells from PBMCs. Subset specified: CD45RA-negative fraction. These receptors were collected from a man between 18 and 29 years old in good health. Some clones in this sample may be carry-over from other donors' samples.

This sequence joins TRBV4-1 and TRBJ2-7; weak D call: TRBD1 (6 bases). The CDR3 runs 17 residues. Trimming removed 0 bases at V and 2 bases at J, with 17 bases between. In germline, CDR1 is MGHRA, CDR2 YSYEKL. The CDR3, as DNA: TGCGCCAGCAGCCAAGATGGTAAGGGGACAAGACCCTACGAGCAGTACTTC. This encodes CASSQDGKGTRPYEQYF.

Concerning this clone: It may be a read error: a sequence one base away is much more abundant. The CDR3 sequence: CASSWDRGNTEAFF. The CDR3 DNA follows: TGTGCCAGCAGCTGGGACCGGGGGAACACTGAAGCTTTCTTT. The chain recombines TRBV5-4 with TRBJ1-1; weak D call: TRBD1 (5 bases). With 3 bases removed from V and 1 base from J, the gap between germline ends came to 10 bases. This CDR3 is 14 amino acids long. The germline V gene encodes CDR1 SGHNT and CDR2 YYREEE (reference sequence).

As for this clone: In the same sample, other DNA sequences code for this CDR3. The chain recombines TRBV11-3 with TRBJ2-5, with TRBD2 identical over 12 bases. J was trimmed by 2 bases and V by 4 bases; bases with no gene match: 2. Germline CDR1 and CDR2: SGHNT and YENEEA. CDR3 length: 15 residues. CDR3 amino acids: CASSSGLAGQETQYF. The CDR3 nucleotides are TGTGCCAGCAGCTCAGGACTAGCGGGGCAAGAGACCCAGTACTTC.

The V and J genes are TRBV7-2 and TRBJ2-7, with a tentative D call TRBD2 (5 bases). V lost 1 base, J lost 2 bases, and 12 bases lay in between. Germline CDR1 reads SGHTA; CDR2 reads FQGNSA. There are 15 residues in the CDR3. The CDR3 region is CASSLGLAPTYEQYF. DNA of the CDR3: TGTGCCAGCAGCTTAGGCCTAGCCCCCACCTACGAGCAGTACTTC.

J is TRBJ2-7 and V is TRBV19; D might be TRBD1 (6 bases). Germline V CDR1 and CDR2: LNHDA, SQIVND (reference sequence). The CDR3 length is 14 residues. V was clipped by 5 bases and J by 1 base, with 12 bases between them. The CDR3 DNA reads as TGTGCCAGTAGTTCTGACAGGTTTTCCTACGAGCAGTACTTC. It is translated as CASSSDRFSYEQYF.

The chain carries TRBV4-2 and TRBJ2-1; maybe TRBD2 (6 bases). V gave up 0 bases and J gave up 6 bases, with 24 bases separating them. Germline-derived CDR1 and CDR2 are LGHNA and YNFKEQ. CDR3 length: 19 amino acids. CDR3 coding DNA: TGTGCCAGCAGCCAAGATGGGTCTCGGGGGAGGCCACGAGGCAATGAGCAGTTCTTC. This codes for CASSQDGSRGRPRGNEQFF.

This chain links TRBV7-9 with TRBJ2-5; 8 positions match TRBD1. The CDR3 extends over 16 amino acids. J was trimmed by 5 bases and V by 2 bases; bases with no gene match: 10. The germline V gene encodes CDR1 SEHNR and CDR2 FQNEAQ (reference sequence). CDR3 sequence: CASSLRSGGIAETQYF. CDR3 nucleotide sequence: TGTGCCAGCAGCTTAAGGTCAGGGGGCATCGCGGAGACCCAGTACTTC.

The chain combines TRBV30 with TRBJ1-3; D gene uncertain. Looked up from germline, CDR1 is GTSNPN and CDR2 is SVGIG (reference sequence). Trimming removed 4 bases at V and 12 bases at J, with 10 bases between. This CDR3 region has 10 residues. The DNA for the CDR3 is TGTGCCTGGACTCTACTGGACATATATTTT. This sequence encodes CAWTLLDIYF.

The chain links TRBV5-6 to TRBJ2-2; possibly TRBD1 for D (6 bases). Per the germline V gene, CDR1 is SGHDT and CDR2 is YYEEEE. The V and J ends lost 8 bases and 4 bases respectively, with 15 bases between them. This CDR3 contains 14 residues. The CDR3 region has the DNA TGTGCCAGTCGAAGGGGGTTAAGCACCGGGGAGCTGTTTTTT. This codes for CASRRGLSTGELFF.

The V gene is TRBV18, the J gene TRBJ2-3; no clear D gene. From germline, CDR1 is KGHSH and CDR2 LQKENI. V was trimmed by 6 bases and J by 0 bases, leaving 19 bases between them. This CDR3 comprises 17 residues. The CDR3 protein is CASSPTRTGTSTDTQYF. As DNA, the CDR3 is TGTGCCAGCTCCCCTACCCGGACGGGTACTAGCACAGATACGCAGTATTTT.

On this clone: A much larger clone lies a single base off, so this may be a read error. The chain uses TRBV20-1 and TRBJ1-1; possibly TRBD1 for D (5 bases). Trimming pared 5 bases from V and 3 bases from J, leaving 7 bases between. Germline V CDR1 and CDR2: DFQATT, SNEGSKA (reference sequence). This CDR3 comprises 11 residues. CDR3 amino acids: CSAGGDTEAFF. The CDR3 region has the DNA TGCAGTGCTGGGGGGGACACTGAAGCTTTCTTT.

This clone has only one observation. The chain joins TRBV2 to TRBJ1-2; possibly TRBD1 for D (5 bases). V dropped 4 bases and J dropped 1 base, with 7 bases sitting between them. The CDR3 has 13 residues. Germline V gives CDR1 SNHLY, CDR2 FYNNEI. The CDR3 sequence: CASSVDNNYGYTF. The CDR3 DNA sequence: TGTGCCAGCAGTGTGGACAATAACTATGGCTACACCTTC. Full variable domain (rest looked up from reference TRBV2 and TRBJ1-2): EPEVTQTPSHQVTQMGQEVILRCVPISNHLYFYWYRQILGQKVEFLVSFYNNEISEKSEIFDDQFSVERPDGSNFTLKIRSTKLEDSAMYFCASSVDNNYGYTFGSGTRLTVV.

V and J are TRBV7-3 and TRBJ2-3, with 7 positions matching TRBD2. The CDR3 length is 13 residues. Trimming at V came to 11 bases and at J to 0 bases, leaving 5 bases not matched to a gene. Germline lookup yields CDR1 SGHTA and CDR2 FQGTGA. The CDR3 DNA is TGTGCCTCAGGGAGGGATAGCACAGATACGCAGTATTTT. Translated, it gives CASGRDSTDTQYF.

In DNA form, the CDR3 reads TGTGCCAGCAGCCTGGGACAGAGGGCAGATACGCAGTATTTT. This sequence encodes CASSLGQRADTQYF. The chain recombines TRBV11-3 with TRBJ2-3, with 7 bases lining up with TRBD1. V dropped 5 bases and J dropped 4; count of bases not matched to a gene: 6. Germline V gives CDR1 SGHNT, CDR2 YENEEA. The CDR3 has 14 residues.

This rearrangement joins TRBV27 to TRBJ1-3; D is ambiguous. The CDR3 loop spans 13 amino acids. The germline V and J ends were trimmed by 7 bases and 4 bases, with 11 bases remaining between them. Germline CDR1 is MNHEY and CDR2 is SMNVEV (reference sequence). CDR3 coding DNA: TGTGCCAGCACAACGTACTTCGGAAACACCATATATTTT. Its protein product is CASTTYFGNTIYF.

CDR3 DNA: TGTGCCAGCAGTTTTCCTTCCGGGGTTGGGCAGCCCCAGCATTTT. Its translation: CASSFPSGVGQPQHF. The chain combines TRBV28 with TRBJ1-5; D is uncertain. Deletions cut 3 bases from V and 7 bases from J, with 16 bases between. Germline CDR1 MDHEN, CDR2 SYDVKM. The CDR3 length is 15 residues.

DNA for the CDR3: TGTGCCAGCAGCCAAGATCAGCCGGGAGAGGGGGCCGGGGAGCTGTTTTTT. Protein: CASSQDQPGEGAGELFF. The V call is TRBV4-2, the J call TRBJ2-2, with D tentatively TRBD1 or TRBD2 (6 bases each). The V gene lost 0 bases and the J gene lost 6 bases, with 17 bases spanning the gap. The CDR3 extends over 17 amino acids. CDR1 and CDR2 from the germline V gene are LGHNA and YNFKEQ.

The rearrangement uses TRBV5-6 and TRBJ1-2; D ambiguous. V was cut by 2 bases and J by 8 bases, with 22 bases left in between. Germline assignment: CDR1 SGHDT and CDR2 YYEEEE. CDR3 length equals 16 residues. Here the CDR3 DNA reads TGTGCCAGCAGCTTAGGACCAGGAAAGTCGTTGGTGGGCTACACCTTC. The encoded protein is CASSLGPGKSLVGYTF.

V gene TRBV5-1 combines with J gene TRBJ2-5; D gene uncertain. The CDR3 is made up of 14 amino acids. The germline gives CDR1 SGHRS, CDR2 YFSETQ. Trimming stripped 2 bases from V and 4 bases from J, with 12 bases between. CDR3 region: CASSFAQKGETQYF. CDR3 DNA: TGCGCCAGCAGCTTCGCGCAGAAGGGAGAGACCCAGTACTTC. Using reference TRBV5-1 and TRBJ2-5 for the parts outside the CDR3, the full variable domain is KAGVTQTPRYLIKTRGQQVTLSCSPISGHRSVSWYQQTPGQGLQFLFEYFSETQRNKGNFPGRFSGRQFSNSRSEMNVSTLELGDSALYLCASSFAQKGETQYFGPGTRLLVL.

V usage is TRBV28 and J usage is TRBJ1-4; TRBD1 matches 9 bases. From germline, CDR1 is MDHEN and CDR2 SYDVKM. Trimming at V came to 9 bases and at J to 8 bases, leaving 7 bases not matched to a gene. The CDR3 spans 13 residues. The CDR3 protein is CASHGQGREKLFF. DNA of the CDR3: TGTGCCAGTCATGGACAGGGGCGAGAAAAACTGTTTTTT.

This chain uses TRBV2 with TRBJ1-1; a possible D gene is TRBD1 (5 bases). Looked up from germline, CDR1 is SNHLY and CDR2 is FYNNEI. CDR3 length: 13 amino acids. The V gene lost 5 bases and the J gene lost 4 bases, with 11 bases spanning the gap. The CDR3, as DNA: TGTGCCAGCAGTTTAGCGGGGGGCACTGAAGCTTTCTTT. Its translation is CASSLAGGTEAFF.

This clone has just a few counts. This chain connects TRBV28 to TRBJ2-2; no clear D gene. Germline-derived CDR1 and CDR2 are MDHEN and SYDVKM. The V gene lost 7 bases and the J gene lost 4 bases, with 19 bases spanning the gap. This CDR3 region has 16 residues. The CDR3 spells CASTPIKGFSTGELFF. CDR3 DNA: TGTGCCAGCACTCCGATCAAAGGGTTTTCCACCGGGGAGCTGTTTTTT.

This clone was seen just once. The chain is built from TRBV28 and TRBJ1-4; TRBD1 might be the D (6 bases). Per the germline V gene, CDR1 is MDHEN and CDR2 is SYDVKM. The V and J ends lost 5 bases and 0 bases respectively, with 10 bases between them. CDR3 length equals 15 residues. The CDR3 is CASSQGGATNEKLFF. DNA of the CDR3: TGTGCCAGCAGTCAAGGGGGAGCAACTAATGAAAAACTGTTTTTT.

To note about this clone: Additional DNA sequences in this sample encode the identical CDR3. V usage is TRBV7-9 and J usage is TRBJ1-1; D uncertain. The length of the CDR3 is 14 residues. The V and J ends lost 2 bases and 2 bases respectively, with 9 bases between them. Germline CDR1 reads SEHNR; CDR2 reads FQNEAQ (reference sequence). CDR3 sequence (DNA): TGTGCCAGCAGCTTACAAGGCCCAAACACTGAAGCTTTCTTT. As protein: CASSLQGPNTEAFF.

This clone has just one count. V usage is TRBV7-2 and J usage is TRBJ2-1; D may be TRBD1 (6 bases). Germline CDR1 is SGHTA and CDR2 is FQGNSA. The V and J ends lost 2 bases and 5 bases respectively, with 22 bases between them. The CDR3 is 18 amino acids. The CDR3 loop is CASSLYSEGQGRDNEQFF. The CDR3 DNA is TGTGCCAGCAGCTTATACTCCGAGGGGCAGGGGCGCGACAATGAGCAGTTCTTC.

The sample holds one count of this clone. V is TRBV18 and J is TRBJ2-3, with 11 bases identical to TRBD2. J lost 1 base, V lost 6 bases, and 6 bases had no gene match. Germline V gives CDR1 KGHSH, CDR2 LQKENI. CDR3 length: 16 amino acids. The CDR3 DNA reads TGTGCCAGCTCCCCGAAGACTAGCGGGGGCACAGATACGCAGTATTTT. Translating gives CASSPKTSGGTDTQYF.

The rearrangement joins TRBV6-4 to TRBJ1-2, with TRBD1 matching 8 bases. The germline V gene encodes CDR1 MRHNA and CDR2 SNTAGT. The CDR3 runs 15 residues. Unmatched junction bases numbered 9, after V lost 6 bases and J lost 3 bases. In DNA, the CDR3 is TGTGCCAGCAGACCACAGGGACAGGTTCACTATGGCTACACCTTC. This translates into CASRPQGQVHYGYTF.